These 22 T cell receptor beta chains share one sample of origin, sequenced in a study of T-cell reconstitution after alpha-beta-depleted transplantation in children. The TCRbeta library was prepared with unique molecular identifiers. TCRdb analysed the PCR reads with MiXCR anew, one entry per CDR3 protein. This table has fewer than 750,000 distinct CDR3 sequences, roughly 24% appearing once. Source: PBMCs, mostly from graft donor cells, taken 360 days after TCRalphabeta/CD19-depleted stem cell transplant. All receptors come from a boy younger than two who had a stem cell transplant for acute myeloid leukemia, so the T cells may come from the graft donor.

The V and J genes are TRBV11-3 and TRBJ2-1, with D hard to call. CDR3 length: 16 amino acids. From germline, CDR1 is SGHNT and CDR2 YENEEA. V lost 3 bases to trimming and J lost 0 bases, with 12 bases between them. CDR3 bases: TGTGCCAGCAGCTTTTCGTCCGACGTCTCCTACAATGAGCAGTTCTTC. It is translated as CASSFSSDVSYNEQFF. The entire variable domain, with the rest obtained from reference TRBV11-3 and TRBJ2-1, is as follows: EAGVVQSPRYKIIEKKQPVAFWCNPISGHNTLYWYLQNLGQGPELLIRYENEEAVDDSQLPKDRFSAERLKGVDSTLKIQPAELGDSAVYLCASSFSSDVSYNEQFFGPGTRLTVL.

The V call is TRBV4-1, the J call TRBJ1-1; a possible D gene is TRBD1 (5 bases). The germline V gene has CDR1 MGHRA and CDR2 YSYEKL. CDR3 length equals 14 residues. Trimming stripped 2 bases from V and 5 bases from J, with 12 bases between. CDR3 loop: CASSQTQGWTEAFF. The DNA for the CDR3 is TGCGCCAGCAGCCAAACCCAGGGTTGGACTGAAGCTTTCTTT.

The chain carries TRBV11-2 and TRBJ2-1; 7 bases align to TRBD1. The CDR3 loop spans 16 amino acids. Germline CDR1 reads SGHAT; CDR2 reads FQNNGV. V was clipped by 5 bases and J by 1 base; unmatched bases: 8. CDR3 sequence (DNA): TGTGCCAGCAGCACCAGGACAGGTGAATCCTACAATGAGCAGTTCTTC. This encodes CASSTRTGESYNEQFF.

CDR3 DNA sequence: TGTGCCAGCAGCTTTTCCGGGTCAAATGAGCAGTTCTTC. The encoded protein is CASSFSGSNEQFF. The chain recombines TRBV7-2 with TRBJ2-1; no clear D gene. In germline, CDR1 is SGHTA, CDR2 FQGNSA. V gave up 3 bases and J gave up 7 bases, with 10 bases separating them. There are 13 residues in the CDR3.

Comment on this clonotype: The CDR3 ends on some other residue instead of the conserved phenylalanine or tryptophan, so this is likely a read error. The rearrangement uses TRBV29-1 and TRBJ1-4, with D uncertain. Deletions cut 2 bases from V and 8 bases from J, with 15 bases between. Germline assignment: CDR1 SQVTM and CDR2 ANQGSEA. This CDR3 contains 14 residues. The CDR3 DNA reads TGCAGCGTTGAAACGGGCGACGGTGGGGAAAAACTGTTTTCT. Protein product: CSVETGDGGEKLFS.

This clonotype was counted only a few times. V is TRBV20-1 and J is TRBJ2-7; TRBD1 matches at 8 bases. Germline V CDR1 and CDR2: DFQATT, SNEGSKA (reference sequence). CDR3 size: 13 residues. After removal of 5 bases from V and 3 bases from J, the junction contained 6 bases not matched to a gene. The CDR3 spells CSARFGTGYEQYV. CDR3 bases: TGCAGTGCTCGCTTCGGGACAGGCTACGAGCAGTACGTC.

V and J are TRBV5-8 and TRBJ2-7, with 7 bases fitting TRBD2. The CDR3 runs 15 residues. Germline CDR1 is SGHTS and CDR2 is YDEGEE. The V segment lost 3 bases and the J segment 2 bases; nucleotides outside the gene matches: 8. CDR3 coding DNA: TGTGCCAGCAGCTCCCAGACTAGCCGAACCTACGAGCAGTACTTC. Protein sequence: CASSSQTSRTYEQYF. Using reference TRBV5-8 and TRBJ2-7 for the parts outside the CDR3, the full variable domain is EAGVTQSPTHLIKTRGQQATLRCSPISGHTSVYWYQQALGLGLQFLLWYDEGEERNRGNFPPRFSGRQFPNYSSELNVNALELEDSALYLCASSSQTSRTYEQYFGPGTRLTVT.

This clonotype was found many times. The rearrangement links TRBV20-1 to TRBJ1-2; 8 bases align to TRBD1. The CDR3 has 13 residues. Germline V gives CDR1 DFQATT, CDR2 SNEGSKA (reference sequence). V gave up 1 base and J gave up 4 bases; unmatched junction bases: 2. The CDR3 nucleotides read TGCAGTGCTAGAGGACAGGGGAGCTATGGCTACACCTTC. Protein: CSARGQGSYGYTF.

This clonotype was counted ten times or more. The J gene is TRBJ2-7, the V gene TRBV28; TRBD2 matches 7 bases. The CDR3 contains 12 residues. V lost 8 bases to trimming and J lost 3 bases; unmatched junction nucleotides: 4. CDR1 and CDR2 (germline): MDHEN, SYDVKM. The CDR3 coding sequence is TGTGCCAGCTCCGGGGGGATCTACGAGCAGTACGTC. Translated, it gives CASSGGIYEQYV.

The sample holds many counts of this clonotype. The J gene is TRBJ2-1, the V gene TRBV28, with 10 positions matching TRBD1. Germline CDR1 reads MDHEN; CDR2 reads SYDVKM. Germline trimming cut 3 bases from V and 5 bases from J; bases unmatched to any gene: 13. The CDR3 is 18 amino acids. In nucleotides, the CDR3 is TGTGCCAGCAGTTTCTGGGTCTCGGGGACAGGGGTGAACAATGAGCAGTTCTTC. Its translation is CASSFWVSGTGVNNEQFF.

At least ten counts were recorded for this clonotype. The chain recombines TRBV19 with TRBJ2-7; D gene unclear. Germline V gene sequence: CDR1 LNHDA, CDR2 SQIVND (reference sequence). There are 9 residues in the CDR3. Deletions cut 11 bases from V and 2 bases from J, with 4 bases between. The CDR3 loop reads CAGTYEQYV. The CDR3 DNA is TGTGCCGGGACCTACGAGCAGTACGTC.

V usage is TRBV7-7 and J usage is TRBJ2-7, with 9 nucleotides matching TRBD1. There are 16 residues in the CDR3. V trimming: 4 bases; J trimming: 4 bases; junction bases outside the gene matches: 11. Germline CDR1 reads SSHAT; CDR2 reads FNYEAQ (reference sequence). The CDR3 DNA reads TGTGCCAGCAGCTCAATTACCGGGACAGGGATTTACGAGCAGTACTTC. Translation gives CASSSITGTGIYEQYF.

This clonotype was detected many times. DNA for the CDR3: TGTGCCAGCAGGGCCGGGACAGGGCACATTCAGTACTTC. Translation gives CASRAGTGHIQYF. This chain uses TRBV12-3 or TRBV12-4 with TRBJ2-4; the match to TRBD1 covers 9 bases. CDR3 length: 13 amino acids. V was clipped by 6 bases and J by 8 bases; unmatched bases: 5.

The CDR3 DNA reads TGTGCCAGCAGTTTAAACCAGTTAGCCAAAAACATTCAGTACTTC. It yields the protein CASSLNQLAKNIQYF. The rearrangement links TRBV27 to TRBJ2-4; unclear D gene. CDR1 is MNHEY, CDR2 SMNVEV, per germline (reference sequence). The CDR3 spans 15 residues. Trimming took 2 bases from V and 0 from J, leaving 8 bases between them.

This clonotype was seen more than once but under ten times. The CDR3 nucleotides are TGCAGTGCTGGGACCCAGCGGGGGGCAAATTCACCCCTCCACTTT. Its translation: CSAGTQRGANSPLHF. The J gene is TRBJ1-6, the V gene TRBV20-1; D possibly corresponds to TRBD1 (6 bases). CDR1 is DFQATT and CDR2 is SNEGSKA in the germline V gene (reference sequence). Trimming removed 5 bases at V and 7 bases at J, with 18 bases between. The CDR3 contains 15 residues.

A few counts support this clonotype. The chain links TRBV6-6 to TRBJ1-5; no reliable D call. This CDR3 contains 11 residues. Trimming left V 6 bases short and J 5 bases short, with 5 bases between. Germline lookup yields CDR1 MNHNY and CDR2 SVGAGI (reference sequence). CDR3 amino acids: CASSKDQPQHF. CDR3 in DNA: TGTGCCAGCAGCAAGGATCAGCCCCAGCATTTT.

This clonotype came up a few times. This chain joins TRBV10-2 and TRBJ2-5; 12 nucleotides line up with TRBD2. The CDR3 totals 16 residues. Per the germline V gene, CDR1 is WSHSY and CDR2 is SAAADI. Trimming removed 4 bases from V and 3 bases from J; junction bases left unmatched: 6. The CDR3 spells CASSARRLAGEETQYF. The DNA of the CDR3 is TGCGCCAGCAGTGCCCGGCGACTAGCGGGGGAAGAGACCCAGTACTTC.

This clonotype was recorded many times. The chain carries TRBV20-1 and TRBJ2-5; the D gene is possibly TRBD2 (5 bases). V was cut by 0 bases and J by 1 base, with 15 bases left in between. Germline lookup yields CDR1 DFQATT and CDR2 SNEGSKA (reference sequence). The CDR3 length is 16 residues. CDR3 sequence: CSARDRAGPFQETQYF. The CDR3, as DNA: TGCAGTGCTAGAGATAGGGCGGGCCCTTTCCAAGAGACCCAGTACTTC.

This rearrangement joins TRBV7-2 to TRBJ2-7, with no clear D. Trimming took off 1 base at V and 7 bases at J, with 5 bases between the two ends. Germline V lookup: CDR1 SGHTA, CDR2 FQGNSA. The CDR3 covers 11 residues. DNA for the CDR3: TGTGCCAGCAGCTTAGGTGAAGAGCAGTACTTC. Translated, it gives CASSLGEEQYF.

This clonotype came up a few times. J is TRBJ2-7 and V is TRBV29-1, with D possibly TRBD1 on 6 matching bases. This CDR3 has 13 residues. V shed 5 bases and J shed 2 bases, with 13 bases lying between them. Germline CDR1 reads SQVTM; CDR2 reads ANQGSEA. CDR3 DNA: TGCAGCGTTAGCAGGGGCTCCCCCTACGAGCAGTACTTC. This sequence encodes CSVSRGSPYEQYF.

V is TRBV20-1 and J is TRBJ1-5; possible D gene TRBD1, 6 bases. In germline, CDR1 is DFQATT, CDR2 SNEGSKA (reference sequence). The CDR3 consists of 14 residues. Trimming pared 7 bases from V and 4 bases from J, leaving 17 bases between. The CDR3 region has the DNA TGCAGTGGGAGGGAGCTCGGACAGAATCAGCCCCAGCATTTT. Encoded protein: CSGRELGQNQPQHF.

The CDR3 DNA follows: TGCGCCAGCAGCCAATCGACAGGGGGCGAGCAGTACTTC. Its protein is CASSQSTGGEQYF. The V gene is TRBV4-3, the J gene TRBJ2-7; 9 positions match TRBD1. Losses at the gene ends were 2 bases for V and 6 bases for J; bases not matched to a gene: 2. This CDR3 spans 13 amino acids. CDR1 is LGHNA and CDR2 is YSLEER in the germline V gene.